The T cell receptor (beta chain) described here comes from a study of cytomegalovirus exposure and HLA in healthy donors (dated by TCRdb to about 2017). About the investigation overall: An earlier analysis of around 600 of the donors reported 250 to 350 Gb of sequence data and 117 million unique TCR beta sequences from around 200 million T cells. The study combined high-throughput TCR immunosequencing, statistical association of individual TCRs with disease status, and machine learning to predict cytomegalovirus infection status. Of the 398 genotyped donors, roughly 85% fell in the genetic ancestry cluster associated with self-reported Caucasian donors. A later analysis re-examined previously published TCR beta repertoires from over 500 donors and added high-resolution HLA genotyping to investigate patterns of TCR occurrence. Genome-wide SNP genotypes for about 60% of the roughly 700 donors were used in a later genetic analysis, which treated that subset as a discovery cohort. An earlier analysis of fewer than 750 of the donors used high-throughput TCR beta sequencing to judge whether each TCR beta V gene segment behaved as functional or pseudogenic. Every repertoire in the discovery cohort had been generated on one and the same sequencing platform. Both class I and class II loci were covered by HLA typing, at four-digit resolution. A separate validation cohort of roughly 120 different subjects was used in addition to the 666-subject first cohort. The number of typed donors differed by locus: about 620-640 for A, B, C, DRB1 and DQB1; some 500 for DQA1; 606 for DPA1; and 450 to 480 for DPB1. Donor age, sex, ethnicity and CMV serostatus were collected together with the repertoire data. The study aimed to test whether cataloging public T cell receptors could reveal signatures of past pathogen exposure. The study used immunosequencing to profile the T cell repertoires of several hundred subjects and linked those repertoires to cytomegalovirus serostatus. Across around 400 genotyped donors of the cohort, an average of roughly 250,000 unique TCR beta nucleotide sequences per donor were sequenced, and around 20% of those sequences were non-productive. An early release covering roughly 580 HLA-typed donors comprised approximately 300 gigabases of sequencing data and 85 million to 100 million unique TCR sequences. Four to six DR-DQ haplotypes were handled as single units for association and clustering, since linkage in the cohort was strong. In the later analysis, no new phenotypic data were used to find candidate immune exposures; instead, reliance was placed on TCR beta sequences and their occurrence across donors.

The cohort comprised fewer than 700 healthy bone marrow donors. At the time of sampling, every cohort member was nominally healthy, though immune exposures that went unrecorded were likely present. The donor tested CMV seronegative, placing the donor among the 350 or so seronegative members of the cohort. Every donor gave a peripheral blood sample, and the peripheral blood mononuclear cells from that sample were used for TCR beta sequencing. Genomic DNA was extracted from the blood cell samples with the Qiagen DNeasy Blood Extraction Kit. From the cysteine up to the phenylalanine, the CDR3 has a length of 14 residues. Here the CDR3 DNA is all that survives: 42 bases in frame from base 1. A distance of 14 bases separates the germline ends of V and J, which lose 6 bases and 2 bases respectively. The germline V gene yields SGHAT for CDR1 and FQNNGV for CDR2. Receptor amplification or capture employed the immunoSEQ multiplex PCR assay. For the multiplex PCR, a mixture combining 60 forward primers for TCR Vbeta segments and 13 reverse primers for TCR Jbeta segments was used. A multiplex PCR assay on genomic DNA amplified the CDR3 region of rearranged TCR beta genes. The amplified TCR beta libraries were sequenced on the Illumina HiSeq System as 87-base-pair reads. Turning to the authors' computational methods: A later analysis counted around 72 million unique TCR beta chains across the 500 to 850 repertoires, and 9 million to 14 million of these chains were shared by at least two donors. Raw reads were error-corrected and collapsed into unique sequences with a nearest-neighbor algorithm that merged closely related sequences to remove PCR and sequencing errors. V, D and J gene segments were assigned by aligning CDR3 sequences to IMGT reference sequences. For a sequence to be retained, a match of at least six nucleotides was required to both a V gene segment and a J gene segment. A rearrangement counted as productive if the CDR3 had no stop codons and remained in frame with V and J, and every other rearrangement counted as non-productive. CDR3 was defined by IMGT convention, running from the second conserved V-encoded cysteine to the conserved J-encoded phenylalanine. The earlier analysis of 500 to 650 of the donors excluded any sequence lacking an unambiguous match to a single V gene segment. In an earlier analysis of some 590 of the donors, V segments were called functional above 56.7% productive rearrangements and were called segregating when the between-donor standard deviation exceeded 5%. A statistical classification framework was built for diagnosing cytomegalovirus status from the catalog of TCR beta chain sequences. A later analysis assigned V and J genes by comparing TCR nucleotide sequences with IMGT/GENE-DB human TR gene sequences. In a later analysis, CDR3 sequences and most-parsimonious VDJ recombination scenarios were assigned using the TCRdist pipeline. A later analysis defined each TCR beta chain by its CDR3 amino acid sequence plus V-gene family, and excluded reads lacking a unique V-gene family. In a later analysis, around 600 highly shared, low-generation-probability nucleotide sequences were removed to address suspected cross-contamination and a sequencing artifact. In a later analysis, a clonal expansion index was calculated for each public chain from normalized within-repertoire ranks of inferred template counts. A later analysis computed generation probabilities with a VDJ recombination model fitted to out-of-frame rearrangements, and checked the results against IGoR. A later analysis scored TCR-TCR, TCR-HLA and TCR-CMV co-occurrence with hypergeometric tests, applying a repertoire-size bias correction to TCR pairs. To estimate false discovery rates, a later analysis permuted the HLA or CMV assignments 20 times. A later analysis grouped co-occurring TCRs with DBSCAN, adding TCRdist sequence similarity when clustering within HLA-allele-positive subsets. Co-occurrence clustering excluded repertoires with fewer than 30,000 or more than 120,000 public chains, plus five with anomalous nucleotide sharing. In TCRdb, the immuneACCESS table is reduced to in-frame sequences with V and J assigned. These tables do not hold every clone; where another copy was compared, an unresolved V gene accounts for under half, and the others remain unexplained. V and J calls and clone size are copied from that table; D and trimming were computed from the DNA. The sample yields about 140,000 clones; roughly four fifths were counted once. The ten largest clonotypes hold 2% to 2.5% of the sample.

On the study overall, not on this receptor specifically: Roughly uniform sequencing depth across donors was assumed in presence/absence analyses, although this assumption may not hold. Immune exposure information for the cohort was limited to CMV serostatus. The authors suggested that the approach could potentially be generalized to other disease states and immunological phenotypes. Broadly in line with IMGT annotations, most TCR beta V segments showed up in productive rearrangements about 90% or about 30% of the time in an earlier analysis of 450 to 750 of the donors. The cohort was sequenced for TCR beta chains only, and without alpha or paired-chain data the features that could be detected were limited. A further reported finding was that TCR beta sequences accurately predicted the HLA-A and HLA-B alleles for most subjects in the first cohort. The 87-base-pair reads could not distinguish some IMGT-functional V segments, including TRBV6-2 and TRBV6-3, so those segments were excluded. While some public TCRs were present in many individuals, most TCR sequences turned up only very rarely across donors. At a false discovery rate of 0.05, a later analysis linked approximately 18,000 TCR beta sequences to specific HLA alleles. A few of the identified cytomegalovirus-associated TCR beta chains were confirmed in vitro to be specific for cytomegalovirus antigens. According to a later analysis, most CMV-associated TCR beta chains appeared to be HLA-restricted, and the HLA associations seemed to be driven largely by CMV exposure. Linkage disequilibrium might explain the correlated functional status among segregating V segments, but an unknown experimental factor could not be excluded. Assigning TCR associations to individual alleles was difficult when HLA alleles, especially DR and DQ, strongly co-occurred. A later analysis found that TCR association rates varied across HLA loci, with DRB1 alleles showing the most associated TCRs and HLA-C alleles the fewest. In a later genetic analysis, fewer N-insertions in productive TCRs were reported among donors in an Asian-associated ancestry cluster than the approximately 710-donor mean. The classifier was reported to diagnose cytomegalovirus status with high specificity and sensitivity in both the original and validation cohorts. Because HLA typing was missing for some donors at each locus, association tests included only the typed subset. The study gave a list of 150 to 200 TCR beta chains associated with cytomegalovirus. Because counts were too low, about 18 rarely observed V segments, including chromosome 9 orphons, were left out of the earlier analysis of a few hundred of the donors. In a later genetic analysis, a missense DCLRE1C variant was associated with V-gene and J-gene trimming of TCR beta chains, and the association was replicated in an independent cohort. A cluster of highly shared sequence variants was judged likely to be a technical artifact of the sequencing pipeline. In a later analysis, HLA-associated TCR beta chains were found to be more clonally expanded and to have lower generation probabilities than equally common non-associated chains. According to a later analysis, parvovirus B19, influenza, CMV and Epstein-Barr virus appeared linked to several top co-occurrence clusters.

Regarding this clone: Its antigen is unknown. One base away there is no much larger clone; base qualities are not given.

This receptor was identified in a man younger than 40 in good health and CMV-seronegative. Source material: PBMCs. Here the chain combines TRBV11-2 and TRBJ2-7; the best D guess is TRBD1, with 6 bases matching. The encoded CDR3 is CASRFTGSTYEQYF. The DNA sequence is given as TGTGCCAGCAGATTTACAGGGTCCACCTACGAGCAGTACTTC.